The clone carrying this T cell receptor (beta chain) was seen a handful of times. Antigen specificity is unknown. RNA transcripts were the template for amplifying TCR beta CDR3 regions. HTBI primers drove first-round RT-PCR of the TCR CDR3. TCRdb independently ran MiXCR on the multiplex PCR reads; one entry per CDR3 protein. The data show 450,000 to 700,000 distinct CDR3 sequences, with around 46% seen just once and under 20% held by the top ten. This entry belongs to a study of T cells in Graves' hyperthyroidism and ophthalmopathy. Overall study results and limits: Progression to ophthalmopathy was predicted a median of roughly seven months early. Blood also held most thyroid clonotypes expanded beyond 0.001.

The sequenced sample was peripheral blood or thyroid tissue (not recorded which). This clonotype was obtained from an adult woman with Graves' disease, either hyperthyroidism or ophthalmopathy (not recorded which).

The CDR3 region is CASSMDSPIKETQYF. In nucleotides, the CDR3 is TGTGCCAGCTCAATGGACTCACCGATTAAAGAGACCCAGTACTTC. The chain couples TRBV18 to TRBJ2-5, with D maybe TRBD2 (5 bases). Deletions cut 5 bases from V and 3 bases from J, with 16 bases between. This CDR3 is built from 15 residues. The germline V gene encodes CDR1 KGHSH and CDR2 LQKENI.